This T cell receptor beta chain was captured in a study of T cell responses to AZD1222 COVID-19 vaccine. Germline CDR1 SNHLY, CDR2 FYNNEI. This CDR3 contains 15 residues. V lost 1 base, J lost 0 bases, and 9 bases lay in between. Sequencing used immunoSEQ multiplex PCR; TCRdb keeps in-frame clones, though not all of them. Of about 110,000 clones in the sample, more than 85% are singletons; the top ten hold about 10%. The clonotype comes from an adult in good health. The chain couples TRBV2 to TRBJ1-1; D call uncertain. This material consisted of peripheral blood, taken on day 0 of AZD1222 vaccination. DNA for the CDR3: TGTGCCAGCAGTGAAGTTTTAGGAGTGAACACTGAAGCTTTCTTT. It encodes CASSEVLGVNTEAFF. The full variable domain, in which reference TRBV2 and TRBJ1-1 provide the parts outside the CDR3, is EPEVTQTPSHQVTQMGQEVILRCVPISNHLYFYWYRQILGQKVEFLVSFYNNEISEKSEIFDDQFSVERPDGSNFTLKIRSTKLEDSAMYFCASSEVLGVNTEAFFGQGTRLTVV.